The TCR beta chain under discussion was sequenced for a study of T-cell reconstitution after alpha-beta-depleted transplantation in children (dated by TCRdb to the mid-2010s). With regard to the full study: T-cell immune reconstitution after TCRalphabeta/CD19-depleted allogeneic hematopoietic cell transplantation in children was quantitatively tracked in the study by means of TCR repertoire profiling.

The CDR3 goes from the cysteine to the phenylalanine over 14 residues. Only CDR3 DNA is held: 42 bases, read in frame from base 1. V is cut by 4 bases and J by 8 bases, and the space between the germline ends is 17 bases. CDR1 LGHDT and CDR2 YNNKEL were looked up in the germline V gene (reference sequence). This clonotype was detected a few times. Its antigen specificity is not known. No clone much larger than this one lies a single base away; base qualities are absent. Library creation used PCR. The run used an Illumina HiSeq 2500. TCR libraries were prepared with molecular barcoding, using unique molecular identifiers to normalize TCRbeta repertoire quantification. The public reads were run again by TCRdb, first through fastp at Q25 and then through MiXCR, and only productive beta chains were kept. Every CDR3 protein is listed once, alongside the most common genes and DNA of its rows. The table for this sample lists about 370,000 distinct CDR3 sequences; around 21% of them were counted only once. In total, the top ten clones hold 3% to 4.5% of the sample.

The source is a human donor who donated a stem cell graft to a child with acute myeloid leukemia. This specimen consisted of PBMCs from the stem cell graft donor, obtained from the stem cell graft. This chain is built from TRBV3-1 and TRBJ1-2, with no reliable assignment of the D segment. The sequenced DNA: TGTGCCAGCAGCCCATCGCCACAAGTTTACGGCTACACCTTC. This sequence encodes CASSPSPQVYGYTF.